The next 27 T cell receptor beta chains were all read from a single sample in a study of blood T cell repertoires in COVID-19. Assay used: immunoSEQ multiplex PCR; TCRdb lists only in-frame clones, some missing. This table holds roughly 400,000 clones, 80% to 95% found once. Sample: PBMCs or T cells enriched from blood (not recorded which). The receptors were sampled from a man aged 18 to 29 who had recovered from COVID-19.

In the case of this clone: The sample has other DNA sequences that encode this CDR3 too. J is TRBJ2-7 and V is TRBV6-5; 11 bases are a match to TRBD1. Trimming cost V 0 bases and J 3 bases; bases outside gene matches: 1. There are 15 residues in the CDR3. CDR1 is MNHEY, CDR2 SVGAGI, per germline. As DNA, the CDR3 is TGTGCCAGCAGTTACTCGGGGACAGGGGGCTACGAGCAGTACTTC. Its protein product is CASSYSGTGGYEQYF.

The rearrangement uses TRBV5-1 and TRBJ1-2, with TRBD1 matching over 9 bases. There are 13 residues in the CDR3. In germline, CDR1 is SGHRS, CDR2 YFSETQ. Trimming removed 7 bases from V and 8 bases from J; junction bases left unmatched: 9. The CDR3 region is CASRGQGIDGYTF. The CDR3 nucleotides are TGCGCCAGCCGAGGACAGGGGATCGACGGCTACACCTTC. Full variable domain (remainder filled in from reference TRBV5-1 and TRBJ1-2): KAGVTQTPRYLIKTRGQQVTLSCSPISGHRSVSWYQQTPGQGLQFLFEYFSETQRNKGNFPGRFSGRQFSNSRSEMNVSTLELGDSALYLCASRGQGIDGYTFGSGTRLTVV.

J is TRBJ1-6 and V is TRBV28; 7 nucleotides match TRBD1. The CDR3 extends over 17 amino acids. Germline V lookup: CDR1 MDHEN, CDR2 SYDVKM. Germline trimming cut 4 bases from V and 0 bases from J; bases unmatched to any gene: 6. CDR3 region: CASSSDRRYSYNSPLHF. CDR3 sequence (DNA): TGTGCCAGCAGTTCGGACAGGCGTTACTCCTATAATTCACCCCTCCACTTT.

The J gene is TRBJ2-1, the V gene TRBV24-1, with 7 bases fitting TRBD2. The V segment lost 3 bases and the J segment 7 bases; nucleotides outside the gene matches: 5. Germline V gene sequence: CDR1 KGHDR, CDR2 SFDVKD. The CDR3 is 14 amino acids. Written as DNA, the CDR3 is TGTGCCACCAGTGATAATCTAGCGGAGAATGAGCAGTTCTTC. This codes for CATSDNLAENEQFF.

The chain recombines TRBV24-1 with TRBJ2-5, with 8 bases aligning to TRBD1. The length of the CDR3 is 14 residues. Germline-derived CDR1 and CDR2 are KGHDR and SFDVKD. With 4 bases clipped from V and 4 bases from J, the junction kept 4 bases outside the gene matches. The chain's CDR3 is CATSDRGQGETQYF. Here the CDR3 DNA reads TGTGCCACCAGTGACAGGGGGCAGGGAGAGACCCAGTACTTC.

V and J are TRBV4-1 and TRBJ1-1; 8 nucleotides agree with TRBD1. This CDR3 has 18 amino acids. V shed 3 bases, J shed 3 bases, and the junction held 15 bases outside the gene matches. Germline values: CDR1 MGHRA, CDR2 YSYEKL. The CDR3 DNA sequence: TGCGCCAGCAGCCACCCTAGACAGGGGCACCCGTGGGACACTGAAGCTTTCTTT. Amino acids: CASSHPRQGHPWDTEAFF.

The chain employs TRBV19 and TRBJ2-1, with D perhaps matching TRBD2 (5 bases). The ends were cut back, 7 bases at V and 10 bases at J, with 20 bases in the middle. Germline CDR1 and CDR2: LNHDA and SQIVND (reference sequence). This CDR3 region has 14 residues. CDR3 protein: CASKIAIGLGEQFF. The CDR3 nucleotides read TGTGCCAGTAAGATAGCGATTGGTTTAGGGGAGCAGTTCTTC.

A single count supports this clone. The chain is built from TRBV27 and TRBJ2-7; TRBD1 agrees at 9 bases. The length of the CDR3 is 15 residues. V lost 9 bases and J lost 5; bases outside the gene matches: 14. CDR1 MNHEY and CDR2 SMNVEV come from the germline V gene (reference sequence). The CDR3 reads CASHPRGQGFHEQYF. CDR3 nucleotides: TGTGCCAGTCACCCTAGGGGACAGGGCTTCCACGAGCAGTACTTC.

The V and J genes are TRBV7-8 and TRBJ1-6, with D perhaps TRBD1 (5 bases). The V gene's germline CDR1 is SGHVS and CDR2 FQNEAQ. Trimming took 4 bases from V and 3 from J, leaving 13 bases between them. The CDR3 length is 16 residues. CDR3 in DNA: TGTGCCAGCAGCTCCCGGGGGACGGGCTATAATTCACCCCTCCACTTT. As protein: CASSSRGTGYNSPLHF.

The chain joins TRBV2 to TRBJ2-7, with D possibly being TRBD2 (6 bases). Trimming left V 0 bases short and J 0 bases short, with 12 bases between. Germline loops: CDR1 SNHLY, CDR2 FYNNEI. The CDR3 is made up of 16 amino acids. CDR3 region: CASSEAQTRNSYEQYF. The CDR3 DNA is TGTGCCAGCAGTGAAGCGCAGACTAGGAACTCCTACGAGCAGTACTTC.

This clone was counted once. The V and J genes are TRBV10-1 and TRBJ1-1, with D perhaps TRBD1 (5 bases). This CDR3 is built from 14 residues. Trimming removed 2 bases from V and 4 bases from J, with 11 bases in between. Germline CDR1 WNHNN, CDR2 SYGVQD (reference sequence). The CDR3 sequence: CASSEDRVSTEAFF. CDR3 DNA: TGCGCCAGCAGTGAGGACAGAGTCAGCACTGAAGCTTTCTTT.

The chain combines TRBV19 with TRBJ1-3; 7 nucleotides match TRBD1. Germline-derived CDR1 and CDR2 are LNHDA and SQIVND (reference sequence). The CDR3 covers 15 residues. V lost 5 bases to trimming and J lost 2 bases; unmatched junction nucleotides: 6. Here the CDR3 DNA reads TGTGCCAGTAGTCCGATGACAGGGACTGGAAACACCATATATTTT. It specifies CASSPMTGTGNTIYF.

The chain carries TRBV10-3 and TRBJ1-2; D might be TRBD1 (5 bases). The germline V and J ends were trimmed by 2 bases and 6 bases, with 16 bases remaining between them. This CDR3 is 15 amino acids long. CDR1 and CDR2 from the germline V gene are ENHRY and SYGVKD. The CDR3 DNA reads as TGTGCCATCAGTGAGGGAGGGGCTCCGAGGAATGGCTACACCTTC. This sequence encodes CAISEGGAPRNGYTF.

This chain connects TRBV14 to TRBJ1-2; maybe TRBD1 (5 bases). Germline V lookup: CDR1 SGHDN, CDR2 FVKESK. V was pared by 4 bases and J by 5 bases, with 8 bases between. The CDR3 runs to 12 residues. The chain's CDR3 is CASSPGGYGYTF. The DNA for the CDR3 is TGTGCCAGCAGCCCCGGGGGGTATGGCTACACCTTC. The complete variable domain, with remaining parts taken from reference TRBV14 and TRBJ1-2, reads EAGVTQFPSHSVIEKGQTVTLRCDPISGHDNLYWYRRVMGKEIKFLLHFVKESKQDESGMPNNRFLAERTGGTYSTLKVQPAELEDSGVYFCASSPGGYGYTFGSGTRLTVV.

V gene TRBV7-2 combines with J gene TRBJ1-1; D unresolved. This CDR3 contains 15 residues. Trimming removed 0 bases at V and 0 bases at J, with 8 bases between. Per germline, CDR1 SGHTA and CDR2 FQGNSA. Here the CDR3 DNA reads TGTGCCAGCAGCTTAGCGGGCGGGATGAACACTGAAGCTTTCTTT. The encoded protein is CASSLAGGMNTEAFF.

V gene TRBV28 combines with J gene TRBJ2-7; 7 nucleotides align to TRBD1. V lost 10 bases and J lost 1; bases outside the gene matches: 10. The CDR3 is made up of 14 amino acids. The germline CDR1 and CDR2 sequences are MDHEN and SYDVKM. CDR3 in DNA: TGTGCCACCATGGGACAGCCTGCGTCCTACGAGCAGTACTTC. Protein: CATMGQPASYEQYF. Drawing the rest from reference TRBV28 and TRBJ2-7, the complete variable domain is DVKVTQSSRYLVKRTGEKVFLECVQDMDHENMFWYRQDPGLGLRLIYFSYDVKMKEKGDIPEGYSVSREKKERFSLILESASTNQTSMYLCATMGQPASYEQYFGPGTRLTVT.

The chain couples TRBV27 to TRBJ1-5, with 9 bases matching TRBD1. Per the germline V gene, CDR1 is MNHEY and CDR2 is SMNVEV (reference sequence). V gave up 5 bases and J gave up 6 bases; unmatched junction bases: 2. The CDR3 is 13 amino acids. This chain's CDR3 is CASSGDRAQPQHF. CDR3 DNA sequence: TGTGCCAGCAGTGGGGACAGGGCTCAGCCCCAGCATTTT.

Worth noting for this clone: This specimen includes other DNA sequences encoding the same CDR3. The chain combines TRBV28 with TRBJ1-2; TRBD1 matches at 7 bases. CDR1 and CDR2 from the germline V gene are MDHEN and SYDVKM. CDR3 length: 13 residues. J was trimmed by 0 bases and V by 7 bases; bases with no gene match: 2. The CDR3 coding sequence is TGTGCCAGCATAGGGACAGCTAACTATGGCTACACCTTC. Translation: CASIGTANYGYTF.

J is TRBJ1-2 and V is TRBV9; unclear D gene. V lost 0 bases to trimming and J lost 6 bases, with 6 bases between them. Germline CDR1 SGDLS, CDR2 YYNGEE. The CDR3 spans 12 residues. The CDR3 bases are TGTGCCAGCAGCGTAGGCGGAAATGGCTACACCTTC. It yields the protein CASSVGGNGYTF.

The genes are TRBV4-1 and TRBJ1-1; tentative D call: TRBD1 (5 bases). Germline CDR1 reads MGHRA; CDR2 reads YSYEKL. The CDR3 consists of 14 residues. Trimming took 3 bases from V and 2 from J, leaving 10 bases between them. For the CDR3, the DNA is TGCGCCAGCAGCCAGCAGGGTAGCAACACTGAAGCTTTCTTT. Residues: CASSQQGSNTEAFF.

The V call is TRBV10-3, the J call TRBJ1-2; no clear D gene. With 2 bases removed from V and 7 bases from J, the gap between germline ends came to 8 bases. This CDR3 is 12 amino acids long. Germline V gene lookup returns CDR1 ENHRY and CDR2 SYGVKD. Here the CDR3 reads CAISEQELGYTF. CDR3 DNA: TGTGCCATCAGTGAGCAAGAGCTTGGCTACACCTTC.

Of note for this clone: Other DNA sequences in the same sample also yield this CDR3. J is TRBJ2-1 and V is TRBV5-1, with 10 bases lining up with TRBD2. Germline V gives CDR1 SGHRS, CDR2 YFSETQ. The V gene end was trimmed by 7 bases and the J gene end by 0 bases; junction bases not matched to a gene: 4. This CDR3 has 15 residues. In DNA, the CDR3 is TGCGCCAGCGGTCCTAGCGGGAGCTCCTACAATGAGCAGTTCTTC. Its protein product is CASGPSGSSYNEQFF.

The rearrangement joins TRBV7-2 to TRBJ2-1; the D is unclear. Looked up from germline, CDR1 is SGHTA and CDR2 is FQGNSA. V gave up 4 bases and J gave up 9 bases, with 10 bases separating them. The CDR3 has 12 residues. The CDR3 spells CASSYPPTEQFF. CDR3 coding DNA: TGTGCCAGCAGCTACCCCCCTACTGAGCAGTTCTTC.

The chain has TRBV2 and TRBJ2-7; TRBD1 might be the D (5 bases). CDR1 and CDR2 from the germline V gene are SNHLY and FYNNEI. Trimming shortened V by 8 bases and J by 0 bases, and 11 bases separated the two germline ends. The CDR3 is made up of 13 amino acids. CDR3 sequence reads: CASSRVHSYEQYF. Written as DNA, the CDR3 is TGTGCCAGCTCCAGGGTTCACTCCTACGAGCAGTACTTC. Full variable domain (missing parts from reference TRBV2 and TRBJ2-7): EPEVTQTPSHQVTQMGQEVILRCVPISNHLYFYWYRQILGQKVEFLVSFYNNEISEKSEIFDDQFSVERPDGSNFTLKIRSTKLEDSAMYFCASSRVHSYEQYFGPGTRLTVT.

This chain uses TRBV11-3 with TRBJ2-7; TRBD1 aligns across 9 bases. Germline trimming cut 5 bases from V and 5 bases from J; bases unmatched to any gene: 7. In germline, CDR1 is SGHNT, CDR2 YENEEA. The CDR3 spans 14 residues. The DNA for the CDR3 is TGTGCCAGCAGCCCCGGGACAGGGAGCCACGAGCAGTACTTC. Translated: CASSPGTGSHEQYF.

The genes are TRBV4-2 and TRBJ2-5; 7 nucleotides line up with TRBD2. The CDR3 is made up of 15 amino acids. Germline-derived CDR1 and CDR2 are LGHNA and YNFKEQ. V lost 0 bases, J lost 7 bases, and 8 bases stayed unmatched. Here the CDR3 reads CASSQDVSGAGTQYF. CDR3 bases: TGTGCCAGCAGCCAAGATGTCAGCGGGGCCGGGACCCAGTACTTC.

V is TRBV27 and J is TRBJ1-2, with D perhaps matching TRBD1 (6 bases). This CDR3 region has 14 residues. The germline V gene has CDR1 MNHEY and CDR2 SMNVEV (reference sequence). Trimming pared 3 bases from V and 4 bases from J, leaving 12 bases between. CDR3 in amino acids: CASSFHRASYGYTF. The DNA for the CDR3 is TGTGCCAGCAGTTTTCACAGGGCAAGCTATGGCTACACCTTC.